Listed here is a single T cell receptor (beta chain). This sample is part of a study of shared clonotypes between healthy human individuals. The assay was immunoSEQ multiplex PCR, and TCRdb's table has in-frame clones only and misses some. This sample has roughly 530,000 clones, with 90% to 97% found just once. Germline V CDR1 and CDR2: ENHRY, SYGVKD. The CDR3 extends over 14 amino acids. Trimming took off 6 bases at V and 3 bases at J, with 12 bases between the two ends. The J gene is TRBJ1-5, the V gene TRBV10-3; D might be TRBD1 (5 bases). This clonotype was obtained from a woman under 40 in good health. The specimen sequenced was naive CD4+ T cells sorted from blood. Noted subset: CD45RA+ positively selected. The CDR3 spells CAISRQGDNQPQHF. The CDR3 DNA sequence: TGTGCCATCAGCAGGCAAGGGGACAATCAGCCCCAGCATTTT.